Shown below are 24 T cell receptor beta chains from a single sample sequenced in a study of blood T cells in healthy people across ages. The use of a sample-barcoded 5' primer and a J-beta primer mix characterized a second PCR of roughly 6 to 11 cycles. TCRdb fed the 5' RACE reads into MiXCR, producing one record per CDR3 protein. Of 850,000 or so distinct CDR3 sequences in the sample, under 35% were seen once. The sample comprised blood. The origin of the receptors is a woman older than 75 in good health.

This clonotype was seen more than once but under ten times. The junction departs from germline at one end; a sequencing error may be responsible. The chain links TRBV4-1 to TRBJ2-5; D unresolved. The J call may be faulty, since TRBJ2-1 better matches the DNA end. This CDR3 is 17 amino acids long. Per the germline V gene, CDR1 is MGHRA and CDR2 is YSYEKL. The CDR3 region is CAGSRTPRLALQETQFF. CDR3 coding DNA: TGCGCCGGCAGCCGGACGCCGAGGCTCGCCCTCCAAGAGACCCAGTTCTTC.

In regard to this clonotype: Since a much larger clone is just one base distant, this may be a read error. The genes are TRBV15 and TRBJ1-2, with 7 bases fitting TRBD1. The V and J ends lost 3 bases and 6 bases, in that order; junction bases with no gene match: 7. The CDR3 is 14 amino acids. From germline, CDR1 is LNHNV and CDR2 YYDKDF (reference sequence). CDR3 in amino acids: CATSSRDSLHGYTF. The CDR3 nucleotides read TGTGCCACCAGCAGTCGGGACAGCCTCCATGGCTACACCTTC.

In its sample, this clonotype was seen many times. The chain links TRBV7-2 to TRBJ2-3; D ambiguous. Deletions cut 2 bases from V and 5 bases from J, with 14 bases between. Germline CDR1 is SGHTA and CDR2 is FQGNSA. The CDR3 runs 15 residues. The CDR3 nucleotides read TGTGCCAGCAGCTTATTCGCAGCATTTGGAGATACGCAGTATTTT. Protein product: CASSLFAAFGDTQYF.

To note about this clonotype: A much larger clonotype is one base distant, so this may be a read error. The chain uses TRBV2 and TRBJ2-7; 13 bases align to TRBD2. CDR3 length: 15 amino acids. J was trimmed by 7 bases and V by 10 bases; bases with no gene match: 13. Germline V gene data show CDR1 as SNHLY and CDR2 as FYNNEI. CDR3 DNA: TGTGCCACCTCACGACTAGCGGGGGGCGTAAGAGAGCAGTACTTC. It is translated as CATSRLAGGVREQYF.

This clonotype showed up many times. This chain uses TRBV6-5 with TRBJ2-3; D may correspond to TRBD1 or TRBD2 (5 bases each). The CDR3 length is 15 residues. Deletions cut 0 bases from V and 4 bases from J, with 11 bases between. The germline V gene encodes CDR1 MNHEY and CDR2 SVGAGI. This chain's CDR3 is CASSYSSGLSDTQYF. Here the CDR3 DNA reads TGTGCCAGCAGTTACTCATCGGGGCTATCAGATACGCAGTATTTT.

This clonotype was seen at least ten times. The CDR3 loop is CATSSSTSGAYNEQFF. CDR3 DNA: TGTGCCACCAGCTCATCGACTAGCGGGGCCTACAATGAGCAGTTCTTC. This chain joins TRBV15 and TRBJ2-1; 11 bases are shared with TRBD2. The CDR3 is 16 residues long. CDR1 LNHNV and CDR2 YYDKDF come from the germline V gene (reference sequence). Germline trimming cut 5 bases from V and 2 bases from J; bases unmatched to any gene: 5. The complete variable domain, with remaining parts taken from reference TRBV15 and TRBJ2-1, reads DAMVIQNPRYQVTQFGKPVTLSCSQTLNHNVMYWYQQKSSQAPKLLFHYYDKDFNNEADTPDNFQSRRPNTSFCFLDIRSPGLGDTAMYLCATSSSTSGAYNEQFFGPGTRLTVL.

This clonotype occurred many times. V and J are TRBV7-9 and TRBJ1-6; 9 nucleotides agree with TRBD1. The germline CDR1 and CDR2 sequences are SEHNR and FQNEAQ (reference sequence). The CDR3 loop spans 17 amino acids. Unmatched junction bases numbered 12, after V lost 4 bases and J lost 8 bases. The CDR3 loop is CASSSGTGIVSDSPLHF. In DNA form, the CDR3 reads TGTGCCAGCAGCTCCGGGACAGGGATAGTGTCAGATTCACCCCTCCACTTT. Full variable domain (outside the CDR3, taken from reference TRBV7-9 and TRBJ1-6): DTGVSQNPRHKITKRGQNVTFRCDPISEHNRLYWYRQTLGQGPEFLTYFQNEAQLEKSRLLSDRFSAERPKGSFSTLEIQRTEQGDSAMYLCASSSGTGIVSDSPLHFGNGTRLTVT.

This clonotype turned up a few times. Just one base apart from a much larger clone, this may be a read error. The chain has TRBV24-1 and TRBJ2-1, with TRBD2 as a possible D gene (5 bases). With the DNA end fitting TRBJ2-7 better, the J assignment may be wrong. The CDR3 loop spans 15 amino acids. Germline V gene sequence: CDR1 KGHDR, CDR2 SFDVKD. In DNA form, the CDR3 reads TGTGCCACCAGTGACCCCTCAGGACTCTTCAATGAGCAGTACTTC. Its protein product is CATSDPSGLFNEQYF.

The chain uses TRBV7-2 and TRBJ1-2; D gene ambiguous. The CDR3 totals 14 residues. Trimming cost V 1 base and J 4 bases, with 10 bases left between them. Germline CDR1 is SGHTA and CDR2 is FQGNSA. The CDR3 region is CASSLGEAIYGYTF. The CDR3 DNA follows: TGTGCCAGCAGCTTAGGGGAGGCAATCTATGGCTACACCTTC.

Here the CDR3 DNA reads TGCAGCGTTTTTTTCGCGGGAGGGAACACAGATACGCAGTATTTT. Amino acids: CSVFFAGGNTDTQYF. The J gene is TRBJ2-3, the V gene TRBV29-1; 9 nucleotides match TRBD2. Germline V CDR1 and CDR2: SQVTM, ANQGSEA. This CDR3 spans 15 amino acids. V shed 5 bases, J shed 2 bases, and the junction held 8 bases outside the gene matches.

This clonotype was recorded at least ten times. The rearrangement links TRBV6-1 to TRBJ2-1; 10 nucleotides align to TRBD2. V trimming: 5 bases; J trimming: 4 bases; junction bases outside the gene matches: 5. Germline CDR1 reads MNHNS; CDR2 reads SASEGT. This CDR3 is 15 amino acids long. The DNA for the CDR3 is TGTGCCAGCAGTTTCCTAGCGGGGGAGTACAATGAGCAGTTCTTC. This codes for CASSFLAGEYNEQFF.

This clonotype turned up a few times. The chain recombines TRBV20-1 with TRBJ2-7; D call uncertain. V dropped 5 bases and J dropped 1 base, with 6 bases sitting between them. Per germline, CDR1 DFQATT and CDR2 SNEGSKA (reference sequence). The length of the CDR3 is 11 residues. The CDR3 region is CSAGPSYEQYF. Here the CDR3 DNA reads TGCAGTGCTGGACCTTCCTACGAGCAGTACTTC.

This clonotype was seen more than once but under ten times. The genes are TRBV4-2 and TRBJ1-4, with D possibly matching TRBD1 (5 bases). The germline CDR1 and CDR2 sequences are LGHNA and YNFKEQ. V was shortened by 1 base and J by 4 bases, with 13 bases between the two germline ends. The CDR3 loop spans 16 amino acids. The CDR3 sequence is CASSQGDRYGNEKLFF. The DNA for the CDR3 is TGTGCCAGCAGCCAAGGGGACCGCTATGGTAATGAAAAACTGTTTTTT.

Concerning this clonotype: A much larger clone sits a single nucleotide away, making a read error possible. The chain links TRBV5-1 to TRBJ2-4; no reliable D call. V was pared by 3 bases and J by 13 bases, with 20 bases between. Germline V lookup: CDR1 SGHRS, CDR2 YFSETQ. The CDR3 runs to 14 residues. The CDR3 region is CASSSTGWQEAQYF. The CDR3, as DNA: TGCGCCAGCAGCTCAACCGGATGGCAAGAGGCCCAGTACTTC.

CDR3 residues: CASRVAGGDEQYF. The DNA for the CDR3 is TGTGCCAGCAGGGTAGCGGGGGGCGACGAGCAGTACTTC. The V gene is TRBV6-5, the J gene TRBJ2-4; 10 positions match TRBD2. With the DNA end fitting TRBJ2-7 better, the J assignment may be wrong. Germline V gene data show CDR1 as MNHEY and CDR2 as SVGAGI. The CDR3 covers 13 residues.

In its sample, this clonotype was seen many times. The gene calls are TRBV20-1 and TRBJ1-2, with D perhaps TRBD1 (5 bases). The V and J ends lost 5 bases and 0 bases respectively, with 10 bases between them. Germline CDR1 reads DFQATT; CDR2 reads SNEGSKA (reference sequence). CDR3 length: 13 residues. The DNA for the CDR3 is TGCAGTGCTCTTCAGGGAGCTAACTATGGCTACACCTTC. It is translated as CSALQGANYGYTF.

This chain links TRBV20-1 with TRBJ2-3, with a weak D call TRBD1 (5 bases). Germline lookup yields CDR1 DFQATT and CDR2 SNEGSKA (reference sequence). Trimming left V 3 bases short and J 5 bases short, with 15 bases between. The CDR3 covers 14 residues. CDR3 DNA sequence: TGCAGTGCTAGGGGGCAGGCAGCAAAAGATACGCAGTATTTT. Amino acids: CSARGQAAKDTQYF.

Concerning this clonotype: Just one base apart from a much larger clone, this may be a read error. The chain carries TRBV12-3 or TRBV12-4 and TRBJ1-1; D gene ambiguous. The CDR3 has 14 amino acids. The DNA of the CDR3 is TGTGCCAGCAAAGCTAGTGGGTGGCTCACTAAAGCTTTCTTT. It is translated as CASKASGWLTKAFF.

This clonotype was seen many times. This chain links TRBV28 with TRBJ1-6; tentative D call: TRBD1 (6 bases). Germline assignment: CDR1 MDHEN and CDR2 SYDVKM. This CDR3 has 14 residues. Between the trimmed V and J ends, which lost 4 bases and 7 bases, there was a span of 11 bases. In DNA, the CDR3 is TGTGCCAGCAGTTCGACAGGTGGGAATTCACCCCTCCACTTT. Protein: CASSSTGGNSPLHF. The whole variable domain, filled in from reference TRBV28 and TRBJ1-6, reads DVKVTQSSRYLVKRTGEKVFLECVQDMDHENMFWYRQDPGLGLRLIYFSYDVKMKEKGDIPEGYSVSREKKERFSLILESASTNQTSMYLCASSSTGGNSPLHFGNGTRLTVT.

This clonotype has just a few counts. A read error is possible here, since a much larger clone lies one base away. V is TRBV24-1 and J is TRBJ2-1; a possible D gene is TRBD2 (5 bases). This CDR3 has 14 amino acids. The V gene's germline CDR1 is KGHDR and CDR2 SFDVKD. Here the CDR3 reads CAASPTGNRDEQFF. CDR3 coding DNA: TGTGCCGCCAGCCCGACGGGAAATAGGGATGAGCAGTTCTTC.

This clonotype occurred once. A clone one base away is much larger, so this may be a read error. This chain joins TRBV5-5 and TRBJ2-4; D is undetermined. The end of the DNA aligns better with TRBJ2-7, so the J call may be wrong. The CDR3 has 14 amino acids. Germline-derived CDR1 and CDR2 are SGHKS and YYEKEE (reference sequence). CDR3 region: CASSLALLTCEQYF. The DNA of the CDR3 is TGTGCCAGCAGTCTGGCACTGTTAACCTGCGAGCAGTACTTC.

This clonotype was picked up a small number of times. This may stem from a read error, because a much larger clone lies one nucleotide away. V usage is TRBV7-9 and J usage is TRBJ1-1, with a possible D match to TRBD1 (5 bases). Trimming cost V 2 bases and J 4 bases, with 8 bases left between them. The V gene's germline CDR1 is SEHNR and CDR2 FQNEAQ (reference sequence). The CDR3 runs 13 residues. In nucleotides, the CDR3 is TGTGCCAGCAGCTTATGGGGGAGCACTGAAGCTTTCTTT. This translates into CASSLWGSTEAFF.

About this clonotype itself: A much more abundant neighbour one base away suggests this may be a read error. The rearrangement uses TRBV7-9 and TRBJ2-1, with D possibly TRBD2 on 7 matching bases. CDR1 and CDR2 from the germline V gene are SEHNR and FQNEAQ (reference sequence). The CDR3 sequence is 15 residues long. The CDR3 coding sequence is TGTGCCAGCAGCCGCGGGGCGGGGGCTGGGAATGAGCAGGTCTTC. Translated, it gives CASSRGAGAGNEQVF.

Turning to this clonotype: Mismatch with germline at one junction end may stem from a read error. V and J are TRBV7-9 and TRBJ1-2; the D is unclear. Germline CDR1 is SEHNR and CDR2 is FQNEAQ (reference sequence). The CDR3 contains 15 residues. The CDR3 protein is CASSLAQASNYGYTF. The CDR3 DNA reads TGCGCCAGCAGCTTGGCGCAGGCTTCTAACTATGGCTACACCTTC.